This T cell receptor (beta chain) was documented in a study of T cell clonality in common variable immunodeficiency. The study's findings and limits: Patient heterogeneity in the CVID cohort limited correlations between repertoire features and clinical complications. Shared TCRbeta clones were fewer between CVID subjects than controls. Reportedly, TCR beta sequences from common variable immunodeficiency showed fewer deletions and N-nucleotide insertions.

Per germline, CDR1 KGHSH and CDR2 LQKENI. Unmatched junction bases numbered 9, after V lost 0 bases and J lost 10 bases. The CDR3 contains 16 residues. This clone has at least ten counts. The antigen is not known. The read ends 3 residues before the CDR3 terminus; that terminus is restored from the germline J gene. This table comes from immunoSEQ multiplex PCR, and its TCRdb copy is limited to in-frame clones, with some not included. Singletons are absent from the sample, which has tens of thousands of clones. Blood samples were heparinized, roughly 5 to 8.5 ml per donor. The sequence was obtained from a person aged 18-70 years in good health. The chain joins TRBV18 to TRBJ1-4, with 9 nucleotides matching TRBD1. Specimen: peripheral blood mononuclear cells. The CDR3 protein is CASSPPEGDRARKLFF. The DNA read from the CDR3 is TGTGCCAGCTCACCACCCGAGGGGGACAGGGCTCGAAAA.